Listed below are T cell receptor beta chains from one sample, sequenced in a study of T cell therapy after organ transplantation. The antigens these receptors bind are not known. Libraries were prepared by immunoSEQ multiplex PCR; TCRdb keeps only in-frame clonotypes and omits some of them. The sample records over 20,000 clones, 65% to 85% being singletons. The material was CD8+ T cells from blood, obtained after autologous CMV-specific T cell therapy. These receptors originate from a human patient who had received a solid organ transplant and had CMV disease. Among the T cells, some may be from the graft donor. Each CDR3 is given with its conserved first and last residue. The D gene is left open where the match is weak. Only part of the rows carry a size: once, few, many, or a class if the clone is expanded.

TRBJ2-7 - - TRBV6-5 12 TGTGCCAGCAGTCCGCGGGTGTACGAGCAGTACTTC CASSPRVYEQYF
TRBJ2-7 - many TRBV7-8 12 TGTGCCAGCAGCCAGGGCTCCTACGAGCAGTACTTC CASSQGSYEQYF
TRBJ2-7 - - TRBV7-6 13 TGTGCCAGCAGCTACGGGGACTCCTACGAGCAGTACTTC CASSYGDSYEQYF
TRBJ2-1 TRBD2 - TRBV6-5 16 TGTGCCAGCAGTTACTCGGCTAGCGGGATGAACAATGAGCAGTTCTTC CASSYSASGMNNEQFF
TRBJ2-1 TRBD2 once TRBV4-1 17 TGCGCCAGCAGCCAAGATTCAGCGGGGGGCCCCTACAATGAGCAGTTCTTC CASSQDSAGGPYNEQFF
TRBJ2-7 TRBD1 - TRBV7-2 18 TGTGCCAGCAGCTTATTACCCGGGACAGGGATCAGTGCCGACGAGCAGTACTTC CASSLLPGTGISADEQYF
TRBJ2-7 TRBD1 once TRBV28 15 TGTGCCAGCAGTTCCGGGACAGGCGACGCCTACGAGCAGTACTTC CASSSGTGDAYEQYF
TRBJ2-7 TRBD2 - TRBV5-4 15 TGTGCCAGCAGCTCGGGACTAGCGGGAGTCGTCGAGCAGTACTTC CASSSGLAGVVEQYF
TRBJ2-1 - - TRBV6-5 16 TGTGCCAGCAGTTACTCGGACGGTAGCTCCTACAATGAGCAGTTCTTC CASSYSDGSSYNEQFF
TRBJ2-1 - - TRBV9 14 TGTGCCAGCAGCGTAGAGAACGTCTACAATGAGCAGTTCTTC CASSVENVYNEQFF
TRBJ2-1 TRBD2 - TRBV4-3 17 TGCGCCAGCAGCCAAGAGGTAGCGGGAGAGAGAAGAAATGAGCAGTTCTTC CASSQEVAGERRNEQFF
TRBJ2-3 TRBD2 - TRBV27 13 TGTGCCAGCAGTTTAACTAGCGGGGGTACGCAGTATTTT CASSLTSGGTQYF
TRBJ2-7 - - TRBV9 16 TGTGCCAGCAGCGGGGGAGAGGCGGGTGACTCCTACGAGCAGTACTTC CASSGGEAGDSYEQYF